This T cell receptor beta chain was found in a study of T cells in tumors after PD-1 blockade. Overall study: No patient had prior checkpoint blockade, systemic immunosuppression, or radiotherapy within 4 weeks. Peripheral blood samples averaged 36,536 unique clonotypes and about 110,000 templates.

The table came from immunoSEQ multiplex PCR; TCRdb's copy has only in-frame clones and leaves some out. The repertoire holds around 60,000 clones, with about 80% as singletons. Genomic DNA template from tumor biopsies or peripheral blood, about 600 ng to 6,004 ng input. This CDR3 is 15 amino acids long. The V gene's germline CDR1 is SGHNT and CDR2 YENEEA. Trimming removed 3 bases at V and 3 bases at J, with 14 bases between. V is TRBV11-3 and J is TRBJ2-5; maybe TRBD2 (6 bases). The source of this sequence is a human donor with basal cell carcinoma. Source: PBMCs, taken before anti-PD-1 treatment. Here the CDR3 DNA reads TGTGCCAGCAGCTTGGGCGGGGTAGGGGAAGAGACCCAGTACTTC. As protein: CASSLGGVGEETQYF.